This is a list of T cell receptor beta chains from one sample in a study of blood T cell repertoires in COVID-19. The repertoire was sequenced with immunoSEQ multiplex PCR; TCRdb's copy has only in-frame clones and lacks some. The data show about 250,000 clones, around 88% seen once. Sequencing input: peripheral blood. The receptor source for this set is a man older than 75 with acute or convalescent COVID-19. CDR3s include the opening cysteine and the closing phenylalanine or tryptophan. The order of the fields is J gene, clone size, D gene, V gene, CDR3 DNA, CDR3 protein. The D gene is left open where the match is weak. Not all rows give a size; the values are once, few, many and, for expanded clones, a class.

TRBJ1-5 | once | TRBD1 | TRBV7-2 | TGTGCCAGCAGCCCCTACAGGACAGGGGAAAATCAGCCCCAGCATTTT | CASSPYRTGENQPQHF
TRBJ1-5 | few | TRBD1 | TRBV5-1 | TGCGCCAGCAGCCTGGGGACAGGGGCCTACAATCAGCCCCAGCATTTT | CASSLGTGAYNQPQHF
TRBJ1-5 | . | . | TRBV6-5 | TGTGCCAGCAGATCAGACAGAAGGCCGAATCAGCCCCAGCATTTT | CASRSDRRPNQPQHF
TRBJ2-7 | . | . | TRBV7-2 | TGTGCCAGCAGCCCCCCCGGGGGCTACGAGCAGTACTTC | CASSPPGGYEQYF
TRBJ1-6 | . | TRBD1 | TRBV27 | TGTGCCAGCCGGTTCCTCCCGGACAGGCACTCCTATAATTCACCCCTCCACTTT | CASRFLPDRHSYNSPLHF
TRBJ2-1 | . | . | TRBV27 | TGTGCCAGTACAGGGCACCCCTACTACTACAATGAGCAGTTCTTC | CASTGHPYYYNEQFF
TRBJ1-6 | . | TRBD1 | TRBV19 | TGTGCCAGTAGTTCGGCAGGGGGCGAATCACCCCTCCACTTT | CASSSAGGESPLHF
TRBJ2-7 | . | . | TRBV6-5 | TGTGCCAGCACCCAGGACAGTCCCTACGAGCAGTACTTC | CASTQDSPYEQYF
TRBJ2-1 | . | TRBD2 | TRBV5-1 | TGCGCCAGCAGCTTGGGAACTAGCGGGGGGGCATGGGAGCAGTTCTTC | CASSLGTSGGAWEQFF
TRBJ2-3 | once | . | TRBV9 | TGTGCCAGCAGCCCCCTAGGGGGGGGCGGCACAGATACGCAGTATTTT | CASSPLGGGGTDTQYF
TRBJ1-1 | . | . | TRBV5-1 | TGCGCCAGCAGCTTGGTTCAGACAAACACTGAAGCTTTCTTT | CASSLVQTNTEAFF
TRBJ2-3 | . | TRBD2 | TRBV4-1 | TGCGCCAGCAGGCAACAGCGGGGGAGCACAGATACGCAGTATTTT | CASRQQRGSTDTQYF
TRBJ2-3 | few | . | TRBV11-2 | TGTGCCAGCAGCTTAGACGGGATTCGAACTTTCACAGATACGCAGTATTTT | CASSLDGIRTFTDTQYF
TRBJ2-5 | once | . | TRBV7-8 | TGTGCCAGCAGCTTAGCGGGCAGGGCGAGGGAGACCCAGTACTTC | CASSLAGRARETQYF
TRBJ1-5 | . | TRBD1 | TRBV6-6 | TGTGCCAGCAGTTTGACAGGGGGCAGGAGTCAGCCCCAGCATTTT | CASSLTGGRSQPQHF
TRBJ2-1 | . | . | TRBV6-6 | TGTGCCAGCACCTACGGGGCAGGGAGGGGGTCCAACGAGCAGTTCTTC | CASTYGAGRGSNEQFF
TRBJ2-7 | . | . | TRBV7-2 | TGTGCCAGCAGCGTCCAACTCCTGGCCTACGAGCAGTACTTC | CASSVQLLAYEQYF
TRBJ2-7 | . | TRBD2 | TRBV7-9 | TGTGCCAGCAGCTTAATCACCGGGACTAGCGCCCACGAGCAGTACTTC | CASSLITGTSAHEQYF
TRBJ2-3 | . | . | TRBV6-2/TRBV6-3 | TGTGCCAGCAGTGGGGGGGCAAGAGATACGCAGTATTTT | CASSGGARDTQYF
TRBJ2-5 | . | TRBD2 | TRBV14 | TGTGCCAGCAGCCAAGATCCAGCTAGCGGGGGGGCCGGTGAGACCCAGTACTTC | CASSQDPASGGAGETQYF
TRBJ1-2 | . | TRBD1 | TRBV7-2 | TGTGCCAGCAGCCGGGACAGGGTCCATGGCTACACCTTC | CASSRDRVHGYTF
TRBJ2-1 | . | . | TRBV7-6 | TGTGCCAGCAGCTTAGTGCTACAGGATGCCGAGCAGTTCTTC | CASSLVLQDAEQFF
TRBJ1-5 | . | TRBD1 | TRBV4-1 | TGCGCCAGCAGCCCAAGATCCGACAGGGTGGGCCAGCCCCAGCATTTT | CASSPRSDRVGQPQHF
TRBJ2-1 | few | . | TRBV19 | TGTGCCAGTAGTATAGAAGGCAGGGCATCAGCCGGTAAGGTCTTC | CASSIEGRASAGKVF
TRBJ1-3 | . | . | TRBV28 | TGTGCCAGCAGTTTACCCACCGGGAACACCATATATTTT | CASSLPTGNTIYF